A selection of T cell receptor beta chains follows, all from one sample in a study of read filtering for tumor transcriptome and immune sequencing. MiXCR, applied by TCRdb to the reads, yields one record per CDR3 protein. The sample consists of some 80,000 distinct CDR3 sequences, around an eighth of them appearing once. The sequenced sample consisted of a population of CD138-negative cells sorted from bone marrow. These TCRs come from a donor aged 40 or older with multiple myeloma. Each CDR3 is given with its conserved first and last residue. A D gene is named only where the DNA matches it firmly. The listing skips clone size in some rows; elsewhere it reads once, few, many or a size class.

many	TRBJ2-1	TRBV5-1	TRBD2	TGCGCCAGCAGCTTGGGGTGGCTAGCGGGTAACAATGAGCAGTTCTTC	CASSLGWLAGNNEQFF
many	TRBJ1-1	TRBV9	TRBD1	TGTGCCAGCAGCGTCGCAGGGGGGGGTGAAGCTTTCTTT	CASSVAGGGEAFF
few	TRBJ2-5	TRBV11-2	.	TGTGCCAGCAGCTTAGACCGTGGGACCCAGTACTTC	CASSLDRGTQYF
.	TRBJ1-5	TRBV28	.	TGTGCCAGCATCAACCGTGGGCAGGCCCAGCCCCAGCATTTT	CASINRGQAQPQHF
many	TRBJ2-3	TRBV2	.	TGTGCCAGCAGTGAAGGCTATCTAGTCCCGCAGTATTTT	CASSEGYLVPQYF
.	TRBJ2-7	TRBV28	.	TGTGCCAGCAGTTTGCAACAGGGCTACGAGCAGTACTTC	CASSLQQGYEQYF
many	TRBJ2-2	TRBV10-3	.	TGTGCCATCCCGAAGACAGCGAGCCGGCCCGGGGAGCTGTTTTTT	CAIPKTASRPGELFF
many	TRBJ2-3	TRBV15	TRBD2	TGTGCCACCAGCAGAGAAGGGACTAGCCGTCGGGTCACAGATACGCAGTATTTT	CATSREGTSRRVTDTQYF
many	TRBJ2-2	TRBV5-1	.	TGCGCCAGCAGATATACGACTGACACCGGGGAGCTGTTTTTT	CASRYTTDTGELFF
many	TRBJ2-3	TRBV21-1	.	TGTGCCAGCAGCGACTGCTGCGGGATGGATGGGGAGTACACCAAACATACGCAGTATTTT	CASSDCCGMDGEYTKHTQYF
many	TRBJ2-3	TRBV7-2	TRBD2	TGTGCCAGCAGCCCGGGACTAATCACAGATACGCAGTATTTT	CASSPGLITDTQYF
many	TRBJ1-1	TRBV11-2	.	TGTGCCAGCAGCTTGGAGGGGGGCATAACTGAAGCTTTCTTT	CASSLEGGITEAFF
many	TRBJ1-1	TRBV20-1	.	TGCAGTGCTAGATCCCAGAACACTGAAGCTTTCTTT	CSARSQNTEAFF
many	TRBJ2-3	TRBV11-3	.	TGTGCCAGCAGTCTCGGACTTACTAGCACAGATACGCAGTATTTT	CASSLGLTSTDTQYF
many	TRBJ2-1	TRBV20-1	TRBD2	TGCAGTGCTCGAAGAGCGGGACTTGGTTCCTACAATGAGCAGTTCTTC	CSARRAGLGSYNEQFF
many	TRBJ2-7	TRBV2	TRBD1	TGTGCCAGCAGTGGGGGACAGCCTGACTACGAGCAGTACTTC	CASSGGQPDYEQYF
many	TRBJ1-2	TRBV10-3	TRBD1	TGTGCCGTTAAGATGGGGACAGCAAACTATGGCTACACCTTC	CAVKMGTANYGYTF
.	TRBJ2-7	TRBV11-2	.	TGTGCCAGCAGCTTCGCTTTGGGGCGGAACGAGCAGTACTTC	CASSFALGRNEQYF
many	TRBJ2-5	TRBV7-9	.	TGTGCCAGCAGCTTAGGGCAGGGAATCGAAGAGACCCAGTACTTC	CASSLGQGIEETQYF
few	TRBJ1-1	TRBV29-1	.	TGCAGCGTTGAGTATGGCGGCCTGAACACTGAAGCTTTCTTT	CSVEYGGLNTEAFF
many	TRBJ1-5	TRBV12-3/TRBV12-4	.	TGTGCCAGCAGTCCCCGGGGCGGGGCGGAGCCCCAGCATTTT	CASSPRGGAEPQHF
.	TRBJ2-1	TRBV6-5	TRBD2	TGTGCCAGCAGTCCTACTAGCGGCAGATGGGATGAGCAGTCCTTC	CASSPTSGRWDEQSF
many	TRBJ2-7	TRBV18	TRBD1	TGTGCCAGCTCACCACCGACAGGGGAGCAGTACTTC	CASSPPTGEQYF
.	TRBJ2-7	TRBV7-8	.	TGTGCCAGCAGCCTCTGGGGGGAGCAGTACTTC	CASSLWGEQYF
many	TRBJ2-1	TRBV20-1	TRBD2	TGCAGTGCTAGGGGGCGGGAGTCTTACAATGAGCAGTTCTTC	CSARGRESYNEQFF
many	TRBJ2-1	TRBV29-1	.	TGCAGCGTTGACATCCCCGGGGATGAGCAGTTCTTC	CSVDIPGDEQFF
.	TRBJ2-5	TRBV12-5	TRBD2	TGTGCTAGTTGGGCGGGGGGACGGTGGGAGACCCAGTACTTC	CASWAGGRWETQYF
many	TRBJ2-3	TRBV24-1	.	TGTGCCACCAGTGATAGGGCGGGTAGACTCACAGATACGCAGTATTTT	CATSDRAGRLTDTQYF
.	TRBJ2-2	TRBV9	TRBD1	TGTGCCAGCAGCGAACCCGGGACAGGGGGCTTCACCGGGGAGCTGTTTTTT	CASSEPGTGGFTGELFF
few	TRBJ1-5	TRBV28	.	TGTGCCAGCAGTAGGAGGGCCAATCAGCCCCAGCATTTT	CASSRRANQPQHF
.	TRBJ2-5	TRBV5-1	.	TGCGCCAGCAGCTTGTACCGACAGGAAGAGACCCAGTACTTC	CASSLYRQEETQYF
many	TRBJ1-5	TRBV7-2	.	TGTGCCAGCAGCTTAGTACGGGGAAATCAGCCCCAGCATTTT	CASSLVRGNQPQHF
.	TRBJ2-3	TRBV10-3	.	TGTGCCATCAGTGATACGGGGTCTGCAGATACGCAGTATTTT	CAISDTGSADTQYF
many	TRBJ2-1	TRBV29-1	TRBD2	TGCAGCGCCCCTGCACTAGCGGGAGCAGACAATGAGCAGTTCTTC	CSAPALAGADNEQFF
.	TRBJ2-1	TRBV6-6	TRBD1	TGTGCCAGCAGTTACCTTGGGACAGGACACGAAGAGCAGTTCTTC	CASSYLGTGHEEQFF
many	TRBJ1-3	TRBV5-1	.	TGCGCCAGCAGCACCGGACAGCGAACCTCTGGAAACACCATATATTTT	CASSTGQRTSGNTIYF
few	TRBJ2-2	TRBV7-6	.	TGTGCCTGCAGCTCGGACGGGCACTGGGAGCTGTTTTTT	CACSSDGHWELFF